The next 22 T cell receptor beta chains were all read from a single sample in a study of cytomegalovirus exposure and HLA in healthy donors. Use of 60 Vbeta and 13 Jbeta primers characterized the PCR. Repertoires were generated with immunoSEQ multiplex PCR, while TCRdb's copy carries only in-frame clones and drops some. This sample's table has under 65,000 clones. The sample consisted of PBMCs. The source is a woman aged 25 to 39 in good health and CMV-seropositive.

A remark on this clone: This same CDR3 is encoded by further DNA sequences in the sample. The genes are TRBV29-1 and TRBJ1-1; TRBD1 matches 9 bases. The CDR3 length is 15 residues. Trimming at V came to 5 bases and at J to 11 bases, leaving 18 bases not matched to a gene. Germline V gives CDR1 SQVTM, CDR2 ANQGSEA. The DNA for the CDR3 is TGCAGCGTTCGTCCCCAGAGTGGGACAGGGTGGGGGGCTTTCTTT. This codes for CSVRPQSGTGWGAFF.

This chain links TRBV5-1 with TRBJ2-7; D might be TRBD1 (5 bases). Trimming took off 4 bases at V and 7 bases at J, with 12 bases between the two ends. Germline V gene lookup returns CDR1 SGHRS and CDR2 YFSETQ. This CDR3 comprises 12 residues. The CDR3 spells CASSPGFQEQYF. For the CDR3, the DNA is TGCGCCAGCAGCCCAGGGTTCCAAGAGCAGTACTTC.

The rearrangement links TRBV7-9 to TRBJ1-1, with D possibly being TRBD1 (5 bases). The length of the CDR3 is 16 residues. The germline V and J ends were trimmed by 3 bases and 5 bases, with 19 bases remaining between them. Per germline, CDR1 SEHNR and CDR2 FQNEAQ (reference sequence). This CDR3 reads CASSFNPPRTHTEAFF. The CDR3 nucleotides read TGTGCCAGCAGCTTTAACCCACCTAGGACACATACTGAAGCTTTCTTT.

This sequence joins TRBV2 and TRBJ2-7; a possible D gene is TRBD1 (5 bases). V lost 8 bases and J lost 2, with 10 bases in between. Germline CDR1 is SNHLY and CDR2 is FYNNEI. The CDR3 totals 12 residues. The CDR3 is CASGQGTYEQYF. In DNA, the CDR3 is TGTGCCAGCGGTCAGGGAACCTACGAGCAGTACTTC.

This sequence joins TRBV5-6 and TRBJ2-2; TRBD2 matches at 11 bases. The CDR3 is made up of 16 amino acids. Germline V gives CDR1 SGHDT, CDR2 YYEEEE. Trimming at V came to 3 bases and at J to 4 bases, leaving 5 bases not matched to a gene. The chain's CDR3 is CASSSRLAGFTGELFF. The CDR3 nucleotides are TGTGCCAGCAGCTCACGACTAGCGGGATTCACCGGGGAGCTGTTTTTT. The full variable domain, with the rest looked up from reference TRBV5-6 and TRBJ2-2, is DAGVTQSPTHLIKTRGQQVTLRCSPKSGHDTVSWYQQALGQGPQFIFQYYEEEERQRGNFPDRFSGHQFPNYSSELNVNALLLGDSALYLCASSSRLAGFTGELFFGEGSRLTVL.

The V gene is TRBV5-1, the J gene TRBJ1-2; 8 bases agree with TRBD1. CDR3 length: 16 amino acids. Germline V CDR1 and CDR2: SGHRS, YFSETQ. Trimming took 4 bases from V and 7 from J; bases not matched to a gene: 15. CDR3 sequence reads: CASSLRGQAVEAGYTF. The CDR3 DNA reads as TGCGCCAGCAGCCTGAGGGGACAGGCTGTGGAGGCTGGCTACACCTTC.

The chain has TRBV7-2 and TRBJ1-5; D ambiguous. CDR1 SGHTA and CDR2 FQGNSA come from the germline V gene. The CDR3 loop spans 16 amino acids. Trimming took 6 bases from V and 0 from J, leaving 15 bases between them. CDR3 in DNA: TGTGCCAGCAGTTACGCCGGAGGTTATAGCAATCAGCCCCAGCATTTT. Translated: CASSYAGGYSNQPQHF.

The chain has TRBV5-1 and TRBJ2-1; 9 bases map to TRBD1. The J segment lost 2 bases and the V segment lost 3 bases, leaving 3 bases of the junction unmatched. Looked up from germline, CDR1 is SGHRS and CDR2 is YFSETQ. This CDR3 region has 15 residues. CDR3 sequence: CASSWGQGPYNEQFF. The DNA for the CDR3 is TGCGCCAGCAGCTGGGGACAGGGCCCCTACAATGAGCAGTTCTTC.

J is TRBJ2-7 and V is TRBV5-4; TRBD2 might be the D (5 bases). V lost 10 bases and J lost 9, with 17 bases in between. Germline CDR1 is SGHNT and CDR2 is YYREEE (reference sequence). The CDR3 totals 11 residues. For the CDR3, the DNA is TGTGCCCCGCGGCCCTCGGGATGGCAGTACTTC. It specifies CAPRPSGWQYF.

V usage is TRBV29-1 and J usage is TRBJ2-7, with 9 nucleotides matching TRBD1. Germline loops: CDR1 SQVTM, CDR2 ANQGSEA. The V segment lost 6 bases and the J segment 3 bases; nucleotides outside the gene matches: 6. This CDR3 spans 13 amino acids. Written as DNA, the CDR3 is TGCAGCGTCCAAGGACAGGGGATCTACGAGCAGTACTTC. Protein sequence: CSVQGQGIYEQYF.

This chain connects TRBV6-5 to TRBJ1-1, with D possibly matching TRBD1 (6 bases). The germline V gene has CDR1 MNHEY and CDR2 SVGAGI. The CDR3 spans 14 residues. V was pared by 6 bases and J by 4 bases, with 15 bases between. This CDR3 is CASREQGEGTEAFF. DNA for the CDR3: TGTGCCAGCAGGGAACAGGGAGAGGGCACTGAAGCTTTCTTT.

V and J are TRBV13 and TRBJ2-7, with 7 bases aligning to TRBD1. The trim removed 3 bases at V and 4 bases at J, leaving 12 bases unmatched. Looked up from germline, CDR1 is PRHDT and CDR2 is FYEKMQ (reference sequence). CDR3 size: 16 residues. The CDR3 region is CASSFSREQGIYEQYF. The CDR3 nucleotides read TGTGCCAGCAGCTTTAGCAGAGAACAGGGGATTTACGAGCAGTACTTC.

The chain has TRBV11-3 and TRBJ1-3; D perhaps matches TRBD1 (5 bases). The germline gives CDR1 SGHNT, CDR2 YENEEA. This CDR3 is 16 amino acids long. V lost 2 bases, J lost 2 bases, and 13 bases lay in between. This CDR3 is CASSLPPGGAGNTIYF. The CDR3 DNA is TGTGCCAGCAGCTTACCCCCGGGGGGAGCTGGAAACACCATATATTTT.

V and J are TRBV2 and TRBJ2-1; tentative D call: TRBD2 (5 bases). Germline V gives CDR1 SNHLY, CDR2 FYNNEI. The CDR3 covers 14 residues. Trimming stripped 6 bases from V and 1 base from J, with 10 bases between. The CDR3: CASRGRDSYNEQFF. DNA for the CDR3: TGTGCCAGCAGGGGGAGAGATTCCTACAATGAGCAGTTCTTC.

The J gene is TRBJ2-7, the V gene TRBV2; TRBD1 matches at 8 bases. The germline V gene has CDR1 SNHLY and CDR2 FYNNEI. The length of the CDR3 is 12 residues. The J segment lost 9 bases and the V segment lost 4 bases, leaving 5 bases of the junction unmatched. The CDR3, as DNA: TGTGCCAGCAGTGTAGGACAGGGAGGGCAGTACTTC. Protein: CASSVGQGGQYF.

This sequence joins TRBV15 and TRBJ1-2; unclear D gene. The CDR3 is 13 amino acids. CDR1 LNHNV and CDR2 YYDKDF come from the germline V gene (reference sequence). V lost 3 bases and J lost 2, with 7 bases in between. The CDR3 loop is CATSSRENYGYTF. In nucleotides, the CDR3 is TGTGCCACCAGCAGTAGAGAGAACTATGGCTACACCTTC. Using reference TRBV15 and TRBJ1-2 for the parts outside the CDR3, the full variable domain is DAMVIQNPRYQVTQFGKPVTLSCSQTLNHNVMYWYQQKSSQAPKLLFHYYDKDFNNEADTPDNFQSRRPNTSFCFLDIRSPGLGDTAMYLCATSSRENYGYTFGSGTRLTVV.

The V and J genes are TRBV13 and TRBJ2-6; tentatively, D is TRBD1 (6 bases). CDR1 is PRHDT and CDR2 is FYEKMQ in the germline V gene (reference sequence). V dropped 3 bases and J dropped 0 bases, with 15 bases sitting between them. The CDR3 runs 18 residues. The CDR3 nucleotides are TGTGCCAGCAGCTTGATTAGGACAGTCCCCTCTGGGGCCAACGTCCTGACTTTC. It yields the protein CASSLIRTVPSGANVLTF.

This chain joins TRBV7-9 and TRBJ2-5; 14 positions match TRBD2. Germline-derived CDR1 and CDR2 are SEHNR and FQNEAQ (reference sequence). V lost 2 bases to trimming and J lost 5 bases; unmatched junction nucleotides: 1. The CDR3 totals 15 residues. CDR3 nucleotide sequence: TGTGCCAGCAGCTTATGGACTAGCGGGAGGGAGACCCAGTACTTC. Translation: CASSLWTSGRETQYF.

This CDR3 is CAWSSDTEAFF. CDR3 coding DNA: TGTGCCTGGAGTTCCGACACTGAAGCTTTCTTT. The chain couples TRBV30 to TRBJ1-1; no definite D call. V lost 2 bases and J lost 3, with 4 bases in between. Germline V gene sequence: CDR1 GTSNPN, CDR2 SVGIG (reference sequence). The CDR3 loop spans 11 amino acids.

The chain has TRBV10-3 and TRBJ2-2, with a weak D call TRBD2 (5 bases). This CDR3 spans 14 amino acids. The V gene lost 8 bases and the J gene lost 5 bases, with 15 bases spanning the gap. Germline CDR1 ENHRY, CDR2 SYGVKD. The CDR3 protein is CAISEGPDTGELFF. The CDR3 DNA reads as TGTGCCATCTCCGAGGGTCCGGATACCGGGGAGCTGTTTTTT.

V usage is TRBV28 and J usage is TRBJ2-7, with 10 bases identical to TRBD1. The junction had 3 bases not matched to a gene; V was cut back by 5 bases and J by 2 bases. The CDR3 extends over 14 amino acids. The germline gives CDR1 MDHEN, CDR2 SYDVKM. The CDR3 protein is CASSIGQGAYEQYF. The CDR3, as DNA: TGTGCCAGCAGTATTGGACAGGGGGCCTACGAGCAGTACTTC.

V is TRBV7-8 and J is TRBJ2-5; 7 bases are a match to TRBD2. The end of the DNA is better explained by TRBJ2-7, so the J call may be wrong. Germline V gives CDR1 SGHVS, CDR2 FQNEAQ. The CDR3 totals 14 residues. The CDR3 loop reads CASSLGGRGNEQYF. Here the CDR3 DNA reads TGTGCCAGCAGCTTAGGCGGGAGAGGAAACGAGCAGTACTTC.